Below, 7 T cell receptor beta chains from the same sample are listed, as sequenced in a study of cytomegalovirus exposure and HLA in healthy donors. Repertoires were generated with immunoSEQ multiplex PCR, while TCRdb's copy carries only in-frame clones and drops some. The data contain tens of thousands of clones, roughly 94% of them singletons. Sequenced material: PBMCs. These receptors all come from a man aged 18 to 30 in good health and CMV-seronegative.

The V gene is TRBV5-1, the J gene TRBJ1-1, with D unclear. The V and J ends lost 0 bases and 5 bases respectively, with 8 bases between them. This CDR3 has 13 amino acids. The germline CDR1 and CDR2 sequences are SGHRS and YFSETQ. In DNA form, the CDR3 reads TGCGCCAGCAGCTTGGTTAGAGGGACTGAAGCTTTCTTT. Protein sequence: CASSLVRGTEAFF.

In its sample, this clone was seen once. The chain employs TRBV9 and TRBJ2-1; 13 bases are shared with TRBD2. Trimming cost V 3 bases and J 10 bases; bases outside gene matches: 7. CDR3 length: 15 amino acids. Per germline, CDR1 SGDLS and CDR2 YYNGEE. The CDR3 sequence: CASSARTSGSGEQFF. In nucleotides, the CDR3 is TGTGCCAGCAGCGCTCGGACTAGCGGGAGTGGGGAGCAGTTCTTC.

This clone has just one count. The V and J genes are TRBV5-1 and TRBJ2-7, with a weak D call TRBD1 (6 bases). Per the germline V gene, CDR1 is SGHRS and CDR2 is YFSETQ. The CDR3 consists of 15 residues. V lost 4 bases and J lost 0, with 14 bases in between. The CDR3 DNA reads TGCGCCAGCAGCACCCGGGACACCCTCTCCTACGAGCAGTACTTC. Its translation: CASSTRDTLSYEQYF.

CDR3 sequence reads: CASRPELAERQETQYF. In DNA form, the CDR3 reads TGTGCCAGCAGGCCAGAATTAGCGGAACGCCAAGAGACCCAGTACTTC. The V call is TRBV5-4, the J call TRBJ2-5, with TRBD2 as a possible D gene (6 bases). There are 16 residues in the CDR3. The V end was cut by 5 bases, the J end by 1 base, with 18 bases between. The germline V gene encodes CDR1 SGHNT and CDR2 YYREEE (reference sequence).

The chain is built from TRBV29-1 and TRBJ1-4; TRBD1 might be the D (6 bases). This CDR3 has 11 residues. Germline V gene sequence: CDR1 SQVTM, CDR2 ANQGSEA. Trimming stripped 4 bases from V and 8 bases from J, with 8 bases between. CDR3 sequence reads: CSVAGGEKLFF. The DNA of the CDR3 is TGCAGCGTTGCTGGGGGCGAAAAACTGTTTTTT. The variable domain in full, completed from reference TRBV29-1 and TRBJ1-4, reads SAVISQKPSRDICQRGTSLTIQCQVDSQVTMMFWYRQQPGQSLTLIATANQGSEATYESGFVIDKFPISRPNLTFSTLTVSNMSPEDSSIYLCSVAGGEKLFFGSGTQLSVL.

The J gene is TRBJ2-7, the V gene TRBV28, with TRBD2 as a possible D gene (5 bases). This CDR3 has 14 residues. V dropped 3 bases and J dropped 11 bases, with 20 bases sitting between them. Germline-derived CDR1 and CDR2 are MDHEN and SYDVKM. CDR3 sequence reads: CASSFSERSQEEYF. CDR3 nucleotide sequence: TGTGCCAGCAGTTTTTCAGAAAGGTCCCAGGAGGAGTACTTC.

The genes are TRBV27 and TRBJ2-7; no firm D call. CDR3 length equals 13 residues. Germline lookup yields CDR1 MNHEY and CDR2 SMNVEV (reference sequence). The V gene lost 4 bases and the J gene lost 3 bases, with 10 bases spanning the gap. CDR3 nucleotides: TGTGCCAGCAGTTACCGGCAGGACTACGAGCAGTACTTC. Translated, it gives CASSYRQDYEQYF.